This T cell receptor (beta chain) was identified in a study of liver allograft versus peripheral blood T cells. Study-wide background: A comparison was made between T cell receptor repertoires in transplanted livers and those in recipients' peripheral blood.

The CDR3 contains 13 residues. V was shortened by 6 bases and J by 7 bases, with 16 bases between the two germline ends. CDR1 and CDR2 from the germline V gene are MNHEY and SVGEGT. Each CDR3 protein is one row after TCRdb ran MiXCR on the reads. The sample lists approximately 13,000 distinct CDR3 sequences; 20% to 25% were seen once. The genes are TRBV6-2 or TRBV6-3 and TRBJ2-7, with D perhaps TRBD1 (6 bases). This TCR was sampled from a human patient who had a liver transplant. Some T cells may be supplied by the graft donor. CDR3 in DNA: TGTGCCAGCAGACCGACAGGAGATTGGGAGCAGTACTTC. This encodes CASRPTGDWEQYF.